The 20 T cell receptor beta chains reported below all come from one sample, sequenced in a study of blood T cells in healthy people across ages. Then a second PCR, running roughly 7 to 12 cycles, was carried out with a sample-barcoded 5' primer and a J-beta primer mix. TCRdb re-derived calls from the 5' RACE reads in MiXCR, one entry per CDR3 protein. This sample yields more than 650,000 distinct CDR3 sequences, of which 20% to 25% are seen a single time; around a fifth belongs to the top ten. Input material: blood. All receptors derive from a man between 65 and 85 years old in good health.

Turning to this clonotype: The germline gene is not matched at one end of the junction; a read error may be the cause. The rearrangement uses TRBV12-3 or TRBV12-4 and TRBJ2-3; TRBD1 aligns across 8 bases. CDR3 length: 14 amino acids. This CDR3 reads CASSWTGRTDAQYF. The CDR3 nucleotides read TGTGCCAGCAGTTGGACAGGGAGGACAGATGCGCAGTATTTT.

There are a few counts of this clonotype. The chain is built from TRBV7-6 and TRBJ2-5, with 8 bases lining up with TRBD2. Germline-derived CDR1 and CDR2 are SGHVS and FNYEAQ. This CDR3 has 15 amino acids. After removal of 5 bases from V and 5 bases from J, the junction contained 10 bases not matched to a gene. The CDR3 DNA follows: TGTGCCAGCAGCCTCATAAGCGGGGGTCTCGAGACCCAGTACTTC. Amino acid sequence: CASSLISGGLETQYF.

The chain uses TRBV15 and TRBJ2-1; D not resolved. The J call is doubtful: the DNA matches TRBJ2-7 better. The V gene's germline CDR1 is LNHNV and CDR2 YYDKDF (reference sequence). The CDR3 covers 15 residues. In DNA form, the CDR3 reads TGTGCCACCAGCAGAGATAGGGCAGAGTCCTACGAGCAGTACTTC. Its translation is CATSRDRAESYEQYF.

The chain links TRBV5-1 to TRBJ2-5; 7 bases agree with TRBD1. J lost 2 bases, V lost 0 bases, and 4 bases had no gene match. The CDR3 consists of 15 residues. Germline CDR1 is SGHRS and CDR2 is YFSETQ. The CDR3 region has the DNA TGCGCCAGCAGCTTGGATGGGACAGTACAAGAGACCCAGTACTTC. It yields the protein CASSLDGTVQETQYF. Combining the CDR3 with reference TRBV5-1 and TRBJ2-5 gives the whole variable domain KAGVTQTPRYLIKTRGQQVTLSCSPISGHRSVSWYQQTPGQGLQFLFEYFSETQRNKGNFPGRFSGRQFSNSRSEMNVSTLELGDSALYLCASSLDGTVQETQYFGPGTRLLVL.

The chain employs TRBV5-1 and TRBJ1-2; D is possibly TRBD1 (6 bases). CDR1 is SGHRS, CDR2 YFSETQ, per germline. CDR3 length: 14 amino acids. V lost 3 bases to trimming and J lost 5 bases, with 14 bases between them. The CDR3 here is CASSYPGQVYGYTF. The CDR3, as DNA: TGCGCCAGCAGCTATCCGGGACAAGTTTATGGCTACACCTTC. Using reference TRBV5-1 and TRBJ1-2 for the parts outside the CDR3, the full variable domain is KAGVTQTPRYLIKTRGQQVTLSCSPISGHRSVSWYQQTPGQGLQFLFEYFSETQRNKGNFPGRFSGRQFSNSRSEMNVSTLELGDSALYLCASSYPGQVYGYTFGSGTRLTVV.

This clonotype was counted between two and nine times. The chain uses TRBV3-1 and TRBJ1-3; D is unresolved. The V gene's germline CDR1 is LGHDT and CDR2 YNNKEL (reference sequence). V shed 1 base and J shed 1 base, with 5 bases lying between them. CDR3 length equals 14 residues. The chain's CDR3 is CASSQGESGNTIYF. CDR3 coding DNA: TGTGCCAGCAGCCAAGGGGAGTCTGGAAACACCATATATTTT.

This chain links TRBV24-1 with TRBJ2-1; a weak D match, TRBD2 (6 bases). V lost 7 bases and J 6 bases, leaving 15 bases between the germline ends. This CDR3 has 14 amino acids. Germline V gene lookup returns CDR1 KGHDR and CDR2 SFDVKD. The CDR3 nucleotides read TGTGCCACCAGCTGGGGAAAGACTAGCAATGAGCAGTTCTTC. Protein sequence: CATSWGKTSNEQFF.

The J gene is TRBJ1-1, the V gene TRBV5-1; D call uncertain. CDR1 SGHRS and CDR2 YFSETQ come from the germline V gene. This CDR3 is built from 14 residues. The germline V and J ends were trimmed by 2 bases and 8 bases, with 16 bases remaining between them. As DNA, the CDR3 is TGCGCCAGCAGCTTCCGAAGCACCGACGGCGAAGCTTTCTTT. Translation: CASSFRSTDGEAFF.

This clonotype was detected only once. CDR3 protein: CASSEIEYNEQFF. The CDR3 nucleotides read TGTGCCAGCAGTGAAATAGAATACAATGAGCAGTTCTTC. The chain recombines TRBV6-1 with TRBJ2-1, with D uncertain. The CDR3 is 13 amino acids. Trimming stripped 2 bases from V and 4 bases from J, with 6 bases between. Germline CDR1 MNHNS, CDR2 SASEGT.

The chain joins TRBV20-1 to TRBJ2-1; TRBD2 matches at 8 bases. V was clipped by 7 bases and J by 6 bases; unmatched bases: 8. The CDR3 runs 13 residues. CDR1 and CDR2 from the germline V gene are DFQATT and SNEGSKA (reference sequence). The CDR3: CSGEREYSNEQFF. CDR3 coding DNA: TGCAGTGGGGAGCGGGAGTATTCCAATGAGCAGTTCTTC.

The chain joins TRBV18 to TRBJ2-4; D gene uncertain. Germline-derived CDR1 and CDR2 are KGHSH and LQKENI. The CDR3 runs 13 residues. Trimming took 2 bases from V and 2 from J, leaving 4 bases between them. The CDR3 nucleotides read TGTGCCAGCTCACCAATTACCAAAAACATTCAGTACTTC. This sequence encodes CASSPITKNIQYF.

Ten or more counts support this clonotype. The rearrangement uses TRBV12-3 or TRBV12-4 and TRBJ2-1; 12 bases are a match to TRBD2. The J segment lost 7 bases and the V segment lost 0 bases, leaving 7 bases of the junction unmatched. The CDR3 has 17 residues. The CDR3 loop reads CASSLALAGGFRNEQFF. CDR3 nucleotide sequence: TGTGCCAGCAGTTTAGCGCTAGCGGGAGGGTTTCGGAATGAGCAGTTCTTC.

Only a few counts were recorded for this clonotype. V gene TRBV29-1 combines with J gene TRBJ2-1; no definite D call. The CDR3 is 14 residues long. Trimming left V 6 bases short and J 5 bases short, with 17 bases between. CDR1 is SQVTM and CDR2 is ANQGSEA in the germline V gene. The CDR3 reads CSVVGQETHNEQFF. In nucleotides, the CDR3 is TGCAGCGTGGTGGGTCAGGAGACCCACAATGAGCAGTTCTTC.

There are many counts of this clonotype. The genes are TRBV4-2 and TRBJ1-2; TRBD1 matches at 7 bases. The CDR3 contains 15 residues. Germline trimming cut 4 bases from V and 3 bases from J; bases unmatched to any gene: 8. The germline CDR1 and CDR2 sequences are LGHNA and YNFKEQ. The CDR3 loop is CASSPSGGSDYGYTF. The CDR3 bases are TGTGCCAGCAGCCCTTCAGGGGGAAGTGACTATGGCTACACCTTC.

The chain recombines TRBV11-2 with TRBJ2-6, with D perhaps TRBD2 (7 bases). V gave up 7 bases and J gave up 1 base, with 14 bases separating them. CDR3 length: 16 amino acids. Germline V lookup: CDR1 SGHAT, CDR2 FQNNGV. The CDR3 here is CASTKAGASGANVLTF. For the CDR3, the DNA is TGTGCCAGCACGAAGGCGGGGGCGTCTGGGGCCAACGTCCTGACTTTC. The full variable domain, its missing parts supplied by reference TRBV11-2 and TRBJ2-6, is EAGVAQSPRYKIIEKRQSVAFWCNPISGHATLYWYQQILGQGPKLLIQFQNNGVVDDSQLPKDRFSAERLKGVDSTLKIQPAKLEDSAVYLCASTKAGASGANVLTFGAGSRLTVL.

Only a few counts were recorded for this clonotype. V gene TRBV7-9 combines with J gene TRBJ1-4, with D maybe TRBD1 (6 bases). CDR1 SEHNR and CDR2 FQNEAQ come from the germline V gene (reference sequence). The CDR3 runs 15 residues. The V and J ends lost 1 base and 8 bases respectively, with 14 bases between them. In DNA form, the CDR3 reads TGTGCCAGCAGCTTAGACTGGGCAGACAGGGAAAAACTGTTTTTT. It is translated as CASSLDWADREKLFF.

As to this clonotype: At one end, the junction sequence differs from germline, possibly due to a read error. The chain combines TRBV3-1 with TRBJ2-7, with 10 positions matching TRBD2. The CDR3 totals 16 residues. CDR1 LGHDT and CDR2 YNNKEL come from the germline V gene (reference sequence). The CDR3 bases are TGTGCCAGCAGCCGCAACATAGCGGGGGGATCCTCCGAGCAGTACTTC. Translation gives CASSRNIAGGSSEQYF.

The rearrangement joins TRBV28 to TRBJ2-3, with 7 bases matching TRBD1. The CDR3 is 16 amino acids. The V segment lost 2 bases and the J segment 0 bases; nucleotides outside the gene matches: 5. Germline values: CDR1 MDHEN, CDR2 SYDVKM. CDR3 sequence: CASSLGPGQSTDTQYF. The CDR3 DNA follows: TGTGCCAGCAGTTTAGGTCCGGGACAGAGCACAGATACGCAGTATTTT. The complete variable domain, with remaining parts taken from reference TRBV28 and TRBJ2-3, reads DVKVTQSSRYLVKRTGEKVFLECVQDMDHENMFWYRQDPGLGLRLIYFSYDVKMKEKGDIPEGYSVSREKKERFSLILESASTNQTSMYLCASSLGPGQSTDTQYFGPGTRLTVL.

V usage is TRBV2 and J usage is TRBJ2-5, with D uncertain. CDR3 length: 13 amino acids. Germline loops: CDR1 SNHLY, CDR2 FYNNEI. The V end was cut by 2 bases, the J end by 5 bases, with 9 bases between. CDR3 protein: CASSEQADETQYF. CDR3 sequence (DNA): TGTGCCAGCAGTGAACAGGCTGATGAGACCCAGTACTTC.

This chain joins TRBV20-1 and TRBJ1-5; D is unclear. This CDR3 spans 13 amino acids. Germline CDR1 reads DFQATT; CDR2 reads SNEGSKA (reference sequence). V lost 5 bases and J lost 6, with 14 bases in between. The CDR3 sequence is CSAAKGPGQPQHF. CDR3 in DNA: TGCAGTGCTGCCAAGGGCCCAGGTCAGCCCCAGCATTTT.